A selection of T cell receptor beta chains follows, all from one sample in a study of human T cells and chemical hapten exposure. One entry per CDR3 protein results from TCRdb running MiXCR on the RACE reads. The sample lists around 50,000 distinct CDR3 sequences, approximately 9.3% occurring once. This specimen was whole blood, taken in connection with sensitization to the hapten diphenylcyclopropenone (DPC). The origin of the receptors is a woman between 35 and 50 years old with alopecia areata. Some clones in this sample may be carry-over from other donors' samples. Both conserved end residues are part of each CDR3. D genes are given only for firm matches. Size tells how often a clone was seen (once, few, many) or the class of an expanded clone, and some rows leave it out.

CDR3nt: TGTGCCAGCAGCCCTACAACGGGGAACACCGGGGAGCTGTTTTTT
CDR3aa: CASSPTTGNTGELFF
v_gene: TRBV11-3
j_gene: TRBJ2-2
d_gene: -
abundance: many

CDR3nt: TGTGCCAGCAGCCAGAACAGAGATTCACCCCTCCACTTT
CDR3aa: CASSQNRDSPLHF
v_gene: TRBV3-1
j_gene: TRBJ1-6
d_gene: -
abundance: many

CDR3nt: TGCAGTGCTCGGGCTTTGGACGGAGCTTTCTTT
CDR3aa: CSARALDGAFF
v_gene: TRBV20-1
j_gene: TRBJ1-1
d_gene: -
abundance: many

CDR3nt: TGTGCCAGCAGTTTATCGGGGGCGCCTCGGGAGACGCAGTATTTT
CDR3aa: CASSLSGAPRETQYF
v_gene: TRBV28
j_gene: TRBJ2-3
d_gene: -
abundance: many

CDR3nt: TGTGCCAGCAGCCTCCAGGGACTAGCGGGGGACGAGCAGTACTTC
CDR3aa: CASSLQGLAGDEQYF
v_gene: TRBV7-9
j_gene: TRBJ2-7
d_gene: TRBD2
abundance: few

CDR3nt: TGTGCCAGCAGCTCGTGGACAGGGGAAGAGACCCAGTACTTC
CDR3aa: CASSSWTGEETQYF
v_gene: TRBV11-2
j_gene: TRBJ2-5
d_gene: TRBD1
abundance: -

CDR3nt: TGTGCCAGCAGCTTAAACAGGGTCAATGAGCAGTTCTTC
CDR3aa: CASSLNRVNEQFF
v_gene: TRBV11-2
j_gene: TRBJ2-1
d_gene: -
abundance: many

CDR3nt: TGTGCCATTCCGACAGGCGCCACCGGGGAGCTGTTTTTT
CDR3aa: CAIPTGATGELFF
v_gene: TRBV30
j_gene: TRBJ2-2
d_gene: -
abundance: many

CDR3nt: TGTGCCAGCAGTCCCCTGGCAGGGATGAACACTGAAGCTTTCTTT
CDR3aa: CASSPLAGMNTEAFF
v_gene: TRBV28
j_gene: TRBJ1-1
d_gene: -
abundance: few

CDR3nt: TGTGTCAGCAGCCAAGAAGGGGGCGACCCCACTAAAGGAGCTTTCTTT
CDR3aa: CVSSQEGGDPTKGAFF
v_gene: TRBV4-2
j_gene: TRBJ1-1
d_gene: TRBD1
abundance: -

CDR3nt: TGTGCCAGCAGTCTAGCGGGGGGAGATACGCAGTATTTT
CDR3aa: CASSLAGGDTQYF
v_gene: TRBV2
j_gene: TRBJ2-3
d_gene: TRBD2
abundance: many

CDR3nt: TGTGCCAGCAGTTTGGGGACATTGGGGTCACCCCTCCACTTT
CDR3aa: CASSLGTLGSPLHF
v_gene: TRBV27
j_gene: TRBJ1-6
d_gene: -
abundance: -

CDR3nt: TGCAGTGCTAGACCTGGACAGGGCCTGAGCTCCTATAATTCACCCCTCCACTTT
CDR3aa: CSARPGQGLSSYNSPLHF
v_gene: TRBV20-1
j_gene: TRBJ1-6
d_gene: TRBD1
abundance: few

CDR3nt: TGTGCCAGCAGCCGGTCGGGGGGAAGCACAGATACGCAGTATTTT
CDR3aa: CASSRSGGSTDTQYF
v_gene: TRBV28
j_gene: TRBJ2-3
d_gene: TRBD2
abundance: many

CDR3nt: TGTGCCAGCAGCCCTCAGCAGCACCAAGAGACCCAGTACTTC
CDR3aa: CASSPQQHQETQYF
v_gene: TRBV7-6
j_gene: TRBJ2-5
d_gene: -
abundance: many

CDR3nt: TGCAGTGTTAGGCGGGGCCTCACCTACGAGCAGTACTTC
CDR3aa: CSVRRGLTYEQYF
v_gene: TRBV20-1
j_gene: TRBJ2-7
d_gene: -
abundance: -

CDR3nt: TGTGCCGTTTGGACACGGGGGAACACTGAAGCTTTCTTT
CDR3aa: CAVWTRGNTEAFF
v_gene: TRBV2
j_gene: TRBJ1-1
d_gene: -
abundance: -